The clone carrying this T cell receptor beta chain was recorded at least ten times. MiXCR was run by TCRdb on the 5' RACE reads, yielding one entry per CDR3 protein. The sample lists approximately 700,000 distinct CDR3 sequences, approximately 6.1% occurring once. This specimen comes from a study of identical twins. The receptor's source is a man aged 18 to 30 in good health. Sequencing was carried out using naive T cells sorted from blood.

The CDR3 nucleotides are TGTGCCAGCTCCCCTACGACAGGGCCCAACACTGAAGCTTTCTTT. Encoded protein: CASSPTTGPNTEAFF. The rearrangement uses TRBV18 and TRBJ1-1; 7 nucleotides match TRBD1. Germline-derived CDR1 and CDR2 are KGHSH and LQKENI. The CDR3 contains 15 residues. Trimming took 6 bases from V and 2 from J; bases not matched to a gene: 9.